These T cell receptor beta chains were read from a single sample in a study of blood T cell repertoires in COVID-19. The assay was immunoSEQ multiplex PCR, and TCRdb's table has in-frame clones only and misses some. The sample includes 150,000 to 200,000 clones, roughly 83% of them seen just once. Material: PBMCs or T cells enriched from blood (not recorded which). The receptors stem from a woman between 25 and 40 years old who had recovered from COVID-19. The CDR3 runs from the conserved cysteine through the conserved F or W. Fields, in order: V gene, D gene, CDR3 length, clone size, J gene, CDR3 DNA, CDR3 protein. The D gene is left open where the match is weak. Rows give clone size only sometimes, using once, few, many, or a class for an expanded clone.

V: TRBV7-2
D: -
length: 17
size: -
J: TRBJ2-1
DNA: TGTGCCAGCAGCTTAAGTCCTGGAGCGAGCTCCTACAATGAGCAGTTCTTC
CDR3: CASSLSPGASSYNEQFF

V: TRBV5-6
D: -
length: 11
size: -
J: TRBJ1-2
DNA: TGTGCCAGCAAATATGACAGCGGCTACACCTTC
CDR3: CASKYDSGYTF

V: TRBV15
D: TRBD2
length: 19
size: -
J: TRBJ2-6
DNA: TGTGCCACCAGCAGTGATGGCAGGACTAGCGGGACCTGGGCCAACGTCCTGACTTTC
CDR3: CATSSDGRTSGTWANVLTF

V: TRBV2
D: TRBD2
length: 16
size: -
J: TRBJ2-7
DNA: TGTGCCAGCAGTGAAAAGTTCGGGAGGTTGACCTACGAGCAGTACTTC
CDR3: CASSEKFGRLTYEQYF

V: TRBV28
D: -
length: 15
size: -
J: TRBJ2-3
DNA: TGTGCCAGCAGTCCGCCAAATGGGGGCGCAGATACGCAGTATTTT
CDR3: CASSPPNGGADTQYF

V: TRBV5-1
D: TRBD2
length: 17
size: -
J: TRBJ2-7
DNA: TGCGCCAGCAGCTATTGGGCGACAGCGGGAATAGCATACGAGCAGTACTTC
CDR3: CASSYWATAGIAYEQYF

V: TRBV7-8
D: -
length: 16
size: few
J: TRBJ2-7
DNA: TGTGCCAGCAGCCCAGTTGGTGGGAGTGGCTCCTACGAGCAGTACTTC
CDR3: CASSPVGGSGSYEQYF

V: TRBV6-4
D: -
length: 14
size: -
J: TRBJ1-1
DNA: TGTGCCAGCAGACGAAGCTCATCCTCTCCTGAAGCTTTCTTT
CDR3: CASRRSSSSPEAFF

V: TRBV6-4
D: TRBD1
length: 17
size: -
J: TRBJ2-1
DNA: TGTGCCAGCAGTGAACGCTACGTCCCGGGACAGCACAATGAGCAGTTCTTC
CDR3: CASSERYVPGQHNEQFF

V: TRBV27
D: -
length: 14
size: -
J: TRBJ1-6
DNA: TGTGCCAGCAGTTTAGTTGGGGGGGCTTCACCCCTCCACTTT
CDR3: CASSLVGGASPLHF

V: TRBV7-8
D: TRBD1
length: 15
size: -
J: TRBJ1-5
DNA: TGTGCCAGCAGCATATCAGGGGGCCCCGGCCAGCCCCAGCATTTT
CDR3: CASSISGGPGQPQHF

V: TRBV4-2
D: -
length: 20
size: -
J: TRBJ1-3
DNA: TGTGCCAGCAGCCAAAGGCGGACATCTACAGTGGGTCCTACTGGAAACACCATATATTTT
CDR3: CASSQRRTSTVGPTGNTIYF

V: TRBV28
D: -
length: 12
size: -
J: TRBJ2-7
DNA: TGTGCCAGCAGTTTAAACATGTACGAGCAGTACTTC
CDR3: CASSLNMYEQYF

V: TRBV28
D: -
length: 15
size: -
J: TRBJ2-7
DNA: TGTGCCAGCAGTCCCCATTCCGGGGGAGCTTACGAGCAGTACTTC
CDR3: CASSPHSGGAYEQYF

V: TRBV19
D: -
length: 14
size: once
J: TRBJ2-1
DNA: TGTGCCAGTAGTATACGACAGGAGTACAATGAGCAGTTCTTC
CDR3: CASSIRQEYNEQFF

V: TRBV27
D: TRBD2
length: 14
size: once
J: TRBJ2-7
DNA: TGTGCCAGCAGTTTTTCTAGCGGCCTCTACGAGCAGTACTTC
CDR3: CASSFSSGLYEQYF

V: TRBV5-1
D: TRBD2
length: 14
size: -
J: TRBJ2-7
DNA: TGCGCCAGCAGCCCTGGGACTAGTAAGGGCGAGCAGTACTTC
CDR3: CASSPGTSKGEQYF

V: TRBV24-1
D: -
length: 15
size: -
J: TRBJ1-1
DNA: TGTGCCACCAGTGATTCGAGCCTTATGAACACTGAAGCTTTCTTT
CDR3: CATSDSSLMNTEAFF

V: TRBV2
D: -
length: 14
size: few
J: TRBJ2-7
DNA: TGTGCCAGCAGACGAGAACGGGGGTCCTACGAGCAGTACTTC
CDR3: CASRRERGSYEQYF

V: TRBV11-2
D: TRBD1
length: 14
size: -
J: TRBJ1-3
DNA: TGTGCCAGCAGCCGATGGGACAGGGGAAACACCATATATTTT
CDR3: CASSRWDRGNTIYF

V: TRBV11-2
D: TRBD1
length: 16
size: -
J: TRBJ1-3
DNA: TGTGCCAGCAGCACCTGGACAGGAAGAACTGGAAACACCATATATTTT
CDR3: CASSTWTGRTGNTIYF

V: TRBV14
D: -
length: 15
size: -
J: TRBJ2-4
DNA: TGTGCCAGCAGTCCAAGGGGCTTTGACAAAAACATTCAGTACTTC
CDR3: CASSPRGFDKNIQYF

V: TRBV6-4
D: TRBD1
length: 14
size: -
J: TRBJ2-3
DNA: TGTGCCAGCAGTGTGACAGGGGGCACAGATACGCAGTATTTT
CDR3: CASSVTGGTDTQYF

V: TRBV3-1/TRBV3-2
D: -
length: 15
size: -
J: TRBJ2-7
DNA: TGTGCCAGCAGCCAAGTCTCTAGGACTGAGGGCGAGCAGTACTTC
CDR3: CASSQVSRTEGEQYF

V: TRBV4-1
D: TRBD1
length: 15
size: once
J: TRBJ1-5
DNA: TGCGCCAGCAGCCGAGAGACAGGGGCAAATCAGCCCCAGCATTTT
CDR3: CASSRETGANQPQHF

V: TRBV12-3/TRBV12-4
D: -
length: 13
size: -
J: TRBJ1-2
DNA: TGTGCCAGCAGAATCACAGGGCCCTATGGCTACACCTTC
CDR3: CASRITGPYGYTF

V: TRBV27
D: TRBD2
length: 17
size: few
J: TRBJ2-2
DNA: TGTGCCAGCAGTTTACTCACCCGCGGGAGGGCCGTCGGGGAGCTGTTTTTT
CDR3: CASSLLTRGRAVGELFF

V: TRBV27
D: TRBD1
length: 16
size: few
J: TRBJ1-4
DNA: TGTGCCAGCAGTTTAACACGACAGGGTTTGGATGAAAAACTGTTTTTT
CDR3: CASSLTRQGLDEKLFF

V: TRBV3-1/TRBV3-2
D: TRBD2
length: 16
size: -
J: TRBJ2-2
DNA: TGTGCCAGCAGCCAACCCAGCGGGAGGAACACCGGGGAGCTGTTTTTT
CDR3: CASSQPSGRNTGELFF

V: TRBV24-1
D: -
length: 13
size: -
J: TRBJ2-5
DNA: TGTGCCACCGGGAACCCAGGGTTAGAGACCCAGTACTTC
CDR3: CATGNPGLETQYF

V: TRBV3-1/TRBV3-2
D: TRBD1
length: 16
size: -
J: TRBJ2-5
DNA: TGTGCCAGCAGTTCACCCCCCGGGACAGGGGTAGAGACCCAGTACTTC
CDR3: CASSSPPGTGVETQYF

V: TRBV28
D: TRBD1
length: 15
size: once
J: TRBJ1-3
DNA: TGTGCCAGCAGTTTAAGGGGGCTGGCTGGAAACACCATATATTTT
CDR3: CASSLRGLAGNTIYF

V: TRBV3-1/TRBV3-2
D: -
length: 12
size: -
J: TRBJ1-2
DNA: TGTGCCAGCAGCCAAGCGGGGAATGGCTACACCTTC
CDR3: CASSQAGNGYTF

V: TRBV18
D: -
length: 14
size: -
J: TRBJ2-7
DNA: TGTGCCAGCTCACCAGGAGGCAAATACTACGAGCAGTACTTC
CDR3: CASSPGGKYYEQYF

V: TRBV11-2
D: TRBD1
length: 16
size: -
J: TRBJ1-4
DNA: TGTGCCAGCAGCCCCAGACAGGGGGCTTTAAGGGAAAAACTGTTTTTT
CDR3: CASSPRQGALREKLFF

V: TRBV3-1/TRBV3-2
D: -
length: 16
size: few
J: TRBJ1-2
DNA: TGTGCCAGCAGCCAAGACGTCGTTGGGGCAAACTATGGCTACACCTTC
CDR3: CASSQDVVGANYGYTF

V: TRBV5-1
D: TRBD2
length: 19
size: -
J: TRBJ2-3
DNA: TGCGCCAGCAGCTTGTCGCCTAGCGGGATACGGGTGAGCACAGATACGCAGTATTTT
CDR3: CASSLSPSGIRVSTDTQYF

V: TRBV25-1
D: -
length: 15
size: -
J: TRBJ2-5
DNA: TGTGCCAGCAGTGAAACGGAACTAGTACAAGAGACCCAGTACTTC
CDR3: CASSETELVQETQYF

V: TRBV19
D: -
length: 9
size: -
J: TRBJ1-2
DNA: TGTGCCAGAGCCTATGGCTACACCTTC
CDR3: CARAYGYTF

V: TRBV24-1
D: TRBD1
length: 15
size: -
J: TRBJ2-2
DNA: TGTGCCACCAGTGATTCCGGGACAGACACCGGGGAGCTGTTTTTT
CDR3: CATSDSGTDTGELFF

V: TRBV28
D: TRBD1
length: 14
size: -
J: TRBJ2-7
DNA: TGTGCCAGCCGGACAGGAAAGGTGTCCTACGAGCAGTACTTC
CDR3: CASRTGKVSYEQYF

V: TRBV5-1
D: -
length: 16
size: few
J: TRBJ2-2
DNA: TGCGCCAGCAGCTTGGCAAGAAAGGGAGTCAGCGGGGAGCTGTTTTTT
CDR3: CASSLARKGVSGELFF

V: TRBV7-9
D: TRBD2
length: 16
size: -
J: TRBJ2-1
DNA: TGTGCCAGCAGACGGACTAGCGGACTTTCCTACAATGAGCAGTTCTTC
CDR3: CASRRTSGLSYNEQFF

V: TRBV13
D: TRBD1
length: 16
size: -
J: TRBJ2-7
DNA: TGTGCCAGCAGCTTAGCTGTAGGGGGCTTCTCCTACGAGCAGTACTTC
CDR3: CASSLAVGGFSYEQYF

V: TRBV19
D: -
length: 14
size: -
J: TRBJ2-7
DNA: TGTGCCAGTACCCTCGGAGGCAGCTCCTACGAGCAGTACTTC
CDR3: CASTLGGSSYEQYF